The text below deals with one T cell receptor beta chain. Its target is unknown. The source of the sample is a study of CD8+CD57+ T cells in acquired aplastic anemia. Across the whole study: Each DNA sample taken from sorted CD4+ and CD8+ cells came to approximately 3.3 ug on average.

Study-wide results and caveats: Researchers report that twenty-nine CD8+ CDR3 sequences appeared in both patients and controls.

Using genomic DNA as the template, TCR beta VDJ and CDR3 profiling was carried out. MiXCR, run by TCRdb on the reads, gives a single entry per CDR3 protein. The sample lists around 250,000 distinct CDR3 sequences; approximately 80% were seen once. The sequenced patients had an expansion of CD8+CD57+ cells seen by flow cytometry. The source material was sorted CD4+, CD8+, or CD8+CD57+ T cells (not recorded which) from PBMCs. The receptor was isolated from a human donor with aplastic anemia.

The CDR3 loop reads CASSLDLTSGREETQYF. The CDR3 region has the DNA TGTGCCAGCAGCTTAGATCTGACAAGCGGGAGGGAAGAGACCCAGTACTTC. The rearrangement joins TRBV11-3 to TRBJ2-5, with 10 nucleotides matching TRBD2. This CDR3 contains 17 residues. Trimming removed 0 bases from V and 3 bases from J; junction bases left unmatched: 7. The germline V gene encodes CDR1 SGHNT and CDR2 YENEEA.